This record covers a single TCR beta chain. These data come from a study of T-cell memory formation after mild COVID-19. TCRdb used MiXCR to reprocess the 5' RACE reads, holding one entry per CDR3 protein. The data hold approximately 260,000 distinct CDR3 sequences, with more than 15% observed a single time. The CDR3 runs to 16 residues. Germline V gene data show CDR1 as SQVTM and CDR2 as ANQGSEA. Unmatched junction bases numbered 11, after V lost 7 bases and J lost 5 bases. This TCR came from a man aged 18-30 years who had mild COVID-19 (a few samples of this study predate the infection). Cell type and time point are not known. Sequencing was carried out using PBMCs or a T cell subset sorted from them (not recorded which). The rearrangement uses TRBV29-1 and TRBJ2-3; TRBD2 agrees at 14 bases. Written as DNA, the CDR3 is TGCAGCGGCCTCCCTCGACTAGCGGGGGGGTTAGATACGCAGTATTTT. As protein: CSGLPRLAGGLDTQYF.